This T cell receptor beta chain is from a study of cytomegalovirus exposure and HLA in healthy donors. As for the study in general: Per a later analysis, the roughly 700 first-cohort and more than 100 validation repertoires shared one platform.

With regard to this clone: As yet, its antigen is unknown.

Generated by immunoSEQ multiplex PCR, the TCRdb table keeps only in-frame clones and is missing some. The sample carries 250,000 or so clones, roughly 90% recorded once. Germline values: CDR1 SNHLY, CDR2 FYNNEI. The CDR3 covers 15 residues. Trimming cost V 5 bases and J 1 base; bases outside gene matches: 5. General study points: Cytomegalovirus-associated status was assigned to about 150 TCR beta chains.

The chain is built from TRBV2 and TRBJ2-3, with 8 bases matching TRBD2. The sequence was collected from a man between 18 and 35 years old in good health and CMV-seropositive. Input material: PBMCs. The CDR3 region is CASSPLTSGTDTQYF. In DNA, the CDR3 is TGTGCCAGCAGTCCTTTGACTAGCGGCACAGATACGCAGTATTTT.